A single sample is the source of the 17 T cell receptor beta chains below, sequenced in a study of cytomegalovirus exposure and HLA in healthy donors. Produced via immunoSEQ multiplex PCR; TCRdb's table is partial and in-frame only. The sample lists some 150,000 clones; 85% to 90% were seen once. The sequenced sample was PBMCs. Receptor source: a woman between 18 and 30 years old in good health and CMV-seropositive.

The rearrangement joins TRBV4-3 to TRBJ2-1; 13 bases are shared with TRBD2. J lost 4 bases, V lost 4 bases, and 7 bases had no gene match. This CDR3 is built from 17 residues. The germline V gene encodes CDR1 LGHNA and CDR2 YSLEER. This CDR3 reads CASSRGTSGTIYNEQFF. The CDR3 nucleotides are TGCGCCAGCAGCCGCGGGACTAGCGGGACTATATACAATGAGCAGTTCTTC.

Note on this clone: The same CDR3 can be traced to other DNA sequences in this sample. V usage is TRBV5-4 and J usage is TRBJ2-5; D is possibly TRBD2 (5 bases). CDR3 length: 13 amino acids. V shed 0 bases and J shed 3 bases, with 6 bases lying between them. Germline CDR1 SGHNT, CDR2 YYREEE (reference sequence). The CDR3 sequence is CASSLVGEETQYF. In DNA, the CDR3 is TGTGCCAGCAGCTTGGTCGGGGAAGAGACCCAGTACTTC.

This chain connects TRBV25-1 to TRBJ2-7, with a possible D match to TRBD1 (5 bases). V lost 1 base and J 0 bases, leaving 10 bases between the germline ends. CDR3 length: 15 residues. CDR1 and CDR2 (germline): MGHDK, SYGVNS. CDR3 nucleotide sequence: TGTGCCAGCAGTGAATGGGGCAGGAACTCCTACGAGCAGTACTTC. Translation gives CASSEWGRNSYEQYF.

The chain carries TRBV7-9 and TRBJ2-3; tentatively, D is TRBD1 (5 bases). The CDR3 runs to 14 residues. The V end lost 1 base, the J end lost 1 base, and 6 bases lay between the germline ends. Germline CDR1 SEHNR, CDR2 FQNEAQ (reference sequence). The CDR3 region has the DNA TGTGCCAGCAGCTTAGACAGGCGCACAGATACGCAGTATTTT. Encoded protein: CASSLDRRTDTQYF.

In its sample, this clone was seen once. The CDR3 DNA follows: TGTGCCAGCAGCGTACGGGACAATCTGATAGCGCAGTATTTT. This codes for CASSVRDNLIAQYF. V and J are TRBV9 and TRBJ2-3, with a tentative D call TRBD1 (6 bases). This CDR3 spans 14 amino acids. CDR1 SGDLS and CDR2 YYNGEE come from the germline V gene. Trimming left V 1 base short and J 10 bases short, with 16 bases between.

The CDR3 region is CAWSFGTAYEQYF. The CDR3 bases are TGTGCCTGGAGTTTTGGTACGGCCTACGAGCAGTACTTC. The chain is built from TRBV30 and TRBJ2-7; D is ambiguous. Germline V lookup: CDR1 GTSNPN, CDR2 SVGIG (reference sequence). V lost 2 bases and J 2 bases, leaving 10 bases between the germline ends. The CDR3 totals 13 residues.

This clone showed up just a few times. The chain links TRBV11-2 to TRBJ2-7; TRBD2 aligns across 7 bases. The CDR3 sequence is 15 residues long. Per the germline V gene, CDR1 is SGHAT and CDR2 is FQNNGV. The trim removed 0 bases at V and 4 bases at J, leaving 6 bases unmatched. The CDR3 region is CASSLDPSGYYEQYF. For the CDR3, the DNA is TGTGCCAGCAGCTTAGATCCTAGCGGTTATTACGAGCAGTACTTC.

The rearrangement links TRBV10-3 to TRBJ2-1; 13 positions agree with TRBD2. With V trimmed by 6 bases and J by 7 bases, 6 bases remained unmatched. The CDR3 consists of 15 residues. CDR1 is ENHRY and CDR2 is SYGVKD in the germline V gene. The CDR3 nucleotides are TGTGCCATCAGCATTGGACTAGCGGGAGCTAATGAGCAGTTCTTC. This sequence encodes CAISIGLAGANEQFF.

The chain is built from TRBV5-6 and TRBJ1-1; 7 nucleotides agree with TRBD1. The CDR3 contains 17 residues. Germline V lookup: CDR1 SGHDT, CDR2 YYEEEE. V lost 4 bases to trimming and J lost 4 bases; unmatched junction nucleotides: 16. CDR3 in amino acids: CASSLLHAGQQTTEAFF. CDR3 DNA sequence: TGTGCCAGCAGCCTTCTCCACGCGGGACAGCAGACCACTGAAGCTTTCTTT.

This clone was seen only once. This chain joins TRBV11-3 and TRBJ2-5, with D perhaps matching TRBD1 (6 bases). The CDR3 is 16 residues long. Trimming stripped 5 bases from V and 1 base from J, with 17 bases between. Germline CDR1 reads SGHNT; CDR2 reads YENEEA. CDR3 loop: CASSQGLQGVQETQYF. DNA of the CDR3: TGTGCCAGCAGCCAGGGCTTACAGGGAGTCCAAGAGACCCAGTACTTC.

J is TRBJ2-1 and V is TRBV28; 15 bases fit TRBD2. The V gene end was trimmed by 5 bases and the J gene end by 5 bases; junction bases not matched to a gene: 7. The germline gives CDR1 MDHEN, CDR2 SYDVKM. This CDR3 is built from 17 residues. The CDR3 here is CASSVGLAGGPDNEQFF. For the CDR3, the DNA is TGTGCCAGCAGTGTAGGACTAGCGGGAGGGCCAGACAATGAGCAGTTCTTC.

J is TRBJ2-1 and V is TRBV15; 12 bases are a match to TRBD2. The CDR3 totals 16 residues. CDR1 LNHNV and CDR2 YYDKDF come from the germline V gene (reference sequence). J gave up 8 bases and V 6 bases, and 11 bases lay outside the gene matches. The DNA for the CDR3 is TGTGCCACCAGGCAAACTAGCGGGAGGAGGGGATATGAGCAGTTCTTC. Residues: CATRQTSGRRGYEQFF.

The chain is built from TRBV11-3 and TRBJ2-6; 11 bases are shared with TRBD2. Germline assignment: CDR1 SGHNT and CDR2 YENEEA. The CDR3 loop spans 18 amino acids. V was clipped by 5 bases and J by 0 bases; unmatched bases: 6. CDR3 protein: CASSIRLAGSSGANVLTF. CDR3 coding DNA: TGTGCCAGCAGCATCCGACTAGCGGGGAGCTCTGGGGCCAACGTCCTGACTTTC. The whole variable domain, remainder taken from reference TRBV11-3 and TRBJ2-6, is EAGVVQSPRYKIIEKKQPVAFWCNPISGHNTLYWYLQNLGQGPELLIRYENEEAVDDSQLPKDRFSAERLKGVDSTLKIQPAELGDSAVYLCASSIRLAGSSGANVLTFGAGSRLTVL.

V and J are TRBV4-2 and TRBJ2-1; TRBD2 matches 10 bases. CDR1 LGHNA and CDR2 YNFKEQ come from the germline V gene. CDR3 length equals 17 residues. V was pared by 3 bases and J by 8 bases, with 13 bases of the junction left unmatched. CDR3 loop: CASSHLASGSFGDEQFF. CDR3 sequence (DNA): TGTGCCAGCAGCCACCTGGCTAGCGGGAGTTTCGGCGATGAGCAGTTCTTC.

This clone was picked up one time. J is TRBJ1-2 and V is TRBV4-3, with D possibly matching TRBD1 (6 bases). Germline-derived CDR1 and CDR2 are LGHNA and YSLEER. The V gene lost 0 bases and the J gene lost 6 bases, with 8 bases spanning the gap. CDR3 length: 13 residues. CDR3 nucleotide sequence: TGCGCCAGCAGCCAAGATCACAGGGATGGCTACACCTTC. Encoded protein: CASSQDHRDGYTF.

The V and J genes are TRBV5-1 and TRBJ2-7; 7 bases fit TRBD2. The CDR3 sequence is 16 residues long. V lost 1 base and J lost 3; bases outside the gene matches: 10. The germline V gene has CDR1 SGHRS and CDR2 YFSETQ. CDR3 DNA sequence: TGCGCCAGCAGCTTGATTCTGGGGACTACAAACTACGAGCAGTACTTC. Amino acid sequence: CASSLILGTTNYEQYF.

The chain uses TRBV6-1 and TRBJ2-7; 9 bases are shared with TRBD2. V shed 6 bases, J shed 3 bases, and the junction held 3 bases outside the gene matches. The CDR3 covers 13 residues. From germline, CDR1 is MNHNS and CDR2 SASEGT. CDR3 nucleotide sequence: TGTGCCAGCAGCAGACTAGCGGTCTACGAGCAGTACTTC. This translates into CASSRLAVYEQYF.